The present T cell receptor (beta chain) was sequenced within a study of technical replicates of blood from a handful of donors. The V end was cut by 7 bases, the J end by 2 bases, with 10 bases between. This CDR3 comprises 12 residues. Germline CDR1 and CDR2: SGDLS and YYNGEE. Using immunoSEQ multiplex PCR, the repertoire was profiled, and TCRdb retains in-frame clones only, with some absent. The data show about 70,000 clones, roughly 98% seen once. The J gene is TRBJ2-7, the V gene TRBV9; D gene unclear. Material: T cells isolated from PBMCs. The source is a human donor in good health. The CDR3 nucleotides read TGTGCCAGCGGTCCCGGAGCCTACGAGCAGTACTTC. Amino acid sequence: CASGPGAYEQYF.